This is a list of T cell receptor beta chains from one sample in a study of T cells after yellow fever vaccination. Via MiXCR, TCRdb re-called the 5' RACE reads, giving one row per CDR3 protein. This sample yields under 55,000 distinct CDR3 sequences, of which approximately 6.3% are seen a single time; about 15% belongs to the top ten. Sequences were derived from CD8+ T cells not binding an NS4B(214-222) dextramer, sorted from PBMCs, sampled 45 days after the yellow fever booster vaccination. The receptors stem from a man aged 25-45 years who received the YFV17D yellow fever vaccine. Both conserved end residues are part of each CDR3. The D gene is left open where the match is weak. Clone size is given for some rows only: seen once, a few or many times, or a class if the clone is expanded.

V	length	size	J	D	CDR3	DNA
TRBV29-1	14	NA	TRBJ2-1	NA	CSVDWGSSSNEQFF	TGCAGCGTTGACTGGGGTTCGTCCTCCAATGAGCAGTTCTTC
TRBV11-2	18	few	TRBJ2-1	TRBD2	CASNSGTSGTESYNEQFF	TGTGCCAGCAACTCCGGGACTAGCGGGACGGAGTCCTACAATGAGCAGTTCTTC
TRBV20-1	16	many	TRBJ2-1	NA	CSARAPLGGLYNEQFF	TGCAGTGCTAGAGCACCCTTGGGGGGATTATACAATGAGCAGTTCTTC
TRBV7-6	14	many	TRBJ2-1	NA	CASSQTGSYNEQFF	TGTGCCAGCAGTCAGACTGGCTCCTACAATGAGCAGTTCTTC
TRBV7-9	13	many	TRBJ2-5	NA	CASRPPARETQYF	TGTGCCAGCAGACCGCCGGCGCGAGAGACCCAGTACTTC
TRBV7-9	12	few	TRBJ2-1	NA	CASTLGPNEQFF	TGTGCCAGCACCCTGGGACCCAATGAGCAGTTCTTC
TRBV25-1	16	many	TRBJ2-5	NA	CASSSPGLTPMGTQYF	TGTGCCAGCAGTTCTCCGGGCCTAACCCCGATGGGGACCCAGTACTTC
TRBV14	16	many	TRBJ2-2	TRBD1	CASSQRDRTYTGELFF	TGTGCCAGCAGCCAGAGGGACAGGACCTACACCGGGGAGCTGTTTTTT
TRBV23-1	19	few	TRBJ1-5	NA	CASSLVSEAPRFGNQPQHF	TGCGCCAGCAGTCTTGTGTCGGAGGCCCCTCGATTCGGCAATCAGCCCCAGCATTTT
TRBV7-6	13	many	TRBJ2-3	NA	CASSFGSPDTQYF	TGTGCCAGCAGCTTTGGTAGTCCAGATACGCAGTATTTT
TRBV27	14	many	TRBJ2-7	TRBD2	CASSDSGRVGEQYF	TGTGCCAGCAGTGATAGCGGGAGAGTAGGCGAGCAGTACTTC
TRBV5-1	15	many	TRBJ2-4	NA	CASSLDWRPENIQYF	TGCGCCAGCAGCTTGGATTGGCGGCCGGAAAACATTCAGTACTTC
TRBV27	12	many	TRBJ1-1	NA	CASSPGTTQAFF	TGTGCCAGCAGTCCAGGGACTACCCAAGCTTTCTTT
TRBV27	15	many	TRBJ2-2	NA	CASSLGSSWGGELFF	TGTGCCAGCAGTTTAGGATCCTCCTGGGGCGGGGAGCTGTTTTTT
TRBV6-5	11	many	TRBJ2-1	NA	CASRLMGEQFF	TGTGCCAGCAGGCTGATGGGTGAGCAGTTCTTC
TRBV7-8	15	many	TRBJ2-5	NA	CASSLYPGLAGTQYF	TGTGCCAGCAGCTTGTACCCGGGATTAGCTGGGACCCAGTACTTC
TRBV5-1	18	few	TRBJ2-7	TRBD2	CASSPRGLAGDVSYEQYF	TGCGCCAGCAGCCCCCGGGGACTAGCGGGAGATGTTTCCTACGAGCAGTACTTC
TRBV19	15	many	TRBJ2-5	TRBD1	CASSKTTGTEETQYF	TGTGCCAGTAGTAAAACGACAGGGACCGAAGAGACCCAGTACTTC
TRBV7-5	16	few	TRBJ1-2	NA	CISVPEAFEAGRGYTF	NA
TRBV6-5	16	NA	TRBJ2-3	NA	CASSYAPGSGADTQYF	TGTGCCAGCAGTTACGCCCCAGGGTCGGGAGCAGATACGCAGTATTTT
TRBV6-5	16	many	TRBJ1-1	NA	CASSYSRWGDNTEAFF	TGTGCCAGCAGTTACTCGAGGTGGGGCGATAACACTGAAGCTTTCTTT
TRBV7-2	9	many	TRBJ2-3	TRBD2	CASNPGTTF	TGTGCCAGCAACCCCGGGACTACATTT
TRBV5-1	14	many	TRBJ2-1	NA	CASSPAVLDNEQFF	TGCGCCAGCAGCCCGGCTGTTTTAGACAATGAGCAGTTCTTC
TRBV6-5	16	many	TRBJ2-2	NA	CASSYTLGSGNGELFF	TGTGCCAGCAGTTACACACTAGGCTCAGGGAACGGGGAGCTGTTTTTT
TRBV6-5	14	many	TRBJ2-5	NA	CASSYFEGRETQYF	TGTGCCAGCAGTTATTTTGAGGGCCGGGAGACCCAGTACTTC
TRBV7-6	16	many	TRBJ2-1	NA	CASSSARQGGYNEQFF	TGTGCCAGCAGTTCAGCCAGGCAGGGGGGCTACAATGAGCAGTTCTTC
TRBV12-3/TRBV12-4	15	many	TRBJ2-7	TRBD2	CASSPRTSGDWEQYF	TGTGCCAGCAGTCCAAGGACTAGCGGGGACTGGGAGCAGTACTTC
TRBV11-2	12	NA	TRBJ2-7	TRBD1	CATRQGAREQYF	TGTGCCACCCGACAGGGGGCTCGGGAGCAGTACTTC
TRBV6-1	15	many	TRBJ1-1	TRBD1	CASSDGQGAVTEAFF	TGTGCCAGCAGTGACGGACAGGGGGCGGTCACTGAAGCTTTCTTT
TRBV9	11	NA	TRBJ2-1	NA	CASGIRNEQFF	TGTGCCAGCGGGATTCGGAATGAGCAGTTCTTC
TRBV15	14	few	TRBJ1-2	TRBD1	CATSSVGTGDGYTF	TGTGCCACCAGCTCCGTAGGGACAGGGGACGGCTACACCTTC
TRBV6-1	14	many	TRBJ2-2	TRBD1	CASSGLRGPGELFF	TGTGCCAGCTCGGGGTTAAGGGGGCCCGGGGAGCTGTTTTTT
TRBV20-1	12	many	TRBJ2-1	NA	CSARFGEVGQFF	TGCAGTGCTAGATTCGGGGAAGTCGGGCAGTTCTTC
TRBV20-1	11	many	TRBJ2-1	NA	CSARIDNEQFF	TGCAGTGCTAGGATAGACAATGAGCAGTTCTTC
TRBV4-3	16	many	TRBJ2-1	NA	CASSQDYYSSYNEQFF	TGCGCCAGCAGCCAAGACTACTATAGCTCCTACAATGAGCAGTTCTTC
TRBV27	15	many	TRBJ2-7	NA	CASSLGLAGSYEQYF	TGTGCCAGCAGTTTAGGACTTGCAGGGTCCTACGAGCAGTACTTC
TRBV19	18	many	TRBJ2-6	NA	CASSKPRQRTTGANVLTF	TGTGCCAGTAGTAAACCTCGCCAGAGGACCACTGGGGCCAACGTCCTGACTTTC